This T cell receptor (beta chain) comes out of a study of T cells in Graves' hyperthyroidism and ophthalmopathy. The wider study: Peripheral blood was collected at initial diagnosis, before any treatment. Study-wide results and limits: Stable hyperthyroidism was told apart from ophthalmopathy by a model built on 13 V-J features. Blood shared most expanded thyroid clonotypes above 0.001.

Amplified TCR beta CDR3 regions came from RNA transcripts. With the HTBI primer set, the TCR CDR3 went through a first round of RT-PCR. From the multiplex PCR reads, TCRdb called clonotypes with MiXCR, one entry per CDR3 protein. The sample records about 380,000 distinct CDR3 sequences, roughly 20% being singletons. Germline trimming cut 6 bases from V and 5 bases from J; bases unmatched to any gene: 9. CDR1 and CDR2 (germline): LNHDA, SQIVND (reference sequence). The CDR3 contains 14 residues. PBMCs were derived from 9.5 to 10 ml fresh peripheral blood. Comment on this clonotype: Its antigen is still unknown.

What was sequenced was blood. J is TRBJ1-2 and V is TRBV19; 7 positions match TRBD1. The sequence was obtained from a man aged 18 to 30 with Graves' ophthalmopathy. In nucleotides, the CDR3 is TGTGCCAGTAGACTGGGGACAGTTGAATATGGCTACACCTTC. As protein: CASRLGTVEYGYTF.